The TCR beta chain under discussion was sequenced for a study of T cells after posttransplantation cyclophosphamide. Study outcomes and limitations: Donor CD8+ memory clones often dominated recipient blood repertoires at later times. Recipient CMV seropositivity and CMV reactivation strongly tracked TRB clonality.

Assay: immunoSEQ multiplex PCR; the TCRdb copy retains only in-frame clones and omits some. Among some 53,000 clones listed, around 84% were seen once. Turning to this clone: Its antigen is unknown.

The sequence came from a man aged 25 to 40 with a blood cancer, CMV-positive, and with a related stem cell donor. Specimen: PBMCs.

The CDR3 nucleotides are TGCAGCGTTGTCCTAGGACAGGGGGCGGGGGAGACCCAGTACTTC. It specifies CSVVLGQGAGETQYF. The rearrangement joins TRBV29-1 to TRBJ2-5; 11 positions match TRBD1. The CDR3 runs to 15 residues. V dropped 4 bases and J dropped 5; count of bases not matched to a gene: 9. The germline gives CDR1 SQVTM, CDR2 ANQGSEA.